The 11 T cell receptor beta chains below come from one sample, sequenced in a study of response to subunit inactivated influenza vaccine. Via MiXCR, TCRdb re-called the RT-PCR reads, giving one row per CDR3 protein. The sample contains roughly 520,000 distinct CDR3 sequences, 25% of which appear only once. The sequenced sample was CD4+ T cells sorted from PBMCs, obtained roughly 5 days after vaccination. These receptors all stem from a man aged 45-65 years who received an inactivated influenza vaccine.

This clonotype was detected a few times. The J gene is TRBJ2-6, the V gene TRBV5-1, with no clear D. Germline CDR1 reads SGHRS; CDR2 reads YFSETQ. The V end lost 0 bases, the J end lost 3 bases, and 10 bases lay between the germline ends. This CDR3 region has 16 residues. CDR3 DNA sequence: TGCGCCAGCAGCTTGGAACCAGCTGGTGGGGCCAACGTCCTGACTTTC. Amino acids: CASSLEPAGGANVLTF.

CDR3 protein: CSVGISGTQYF. In nucleotides, the CDR3 is TGCAGCGTTGGGATAAGCGGGACCCAGTACTTC. This rearrangement joins TRBV29-1 to TRBJ2-5, with D possibly being TRBD2 (5 bases). Looked up from germline, CDR1 is SQVTM and CDR2 is ANQGSEA. V was clipped by 4 bases and J by 7 bases, with 10 bases between them. The CDR3 sequence is 11 residues long.

The CDR3 DNA reads as TGTGCCAGCAGCTTTCGAGCGGGGGGCGGCACAGATACGCAGTATTTT. Protein sequence: CASSFRAGGGTDTQYF. The chain is built from TRBV7-2 and TRBJ2-3; TRBD2 aligns across 9 bases. CDR1 is SGHTA and CDR2 is FQGNSA in the germline V gene. V lost 3 bases and J lost 1; bases outside the gene matches: 5. The CDR3 covers 16 residues. The variable domain in full, completed from reference TRBV7-2 and TRBJ2-3, reads GAGVSQSPSNKVTEKGKDVELRCDPISGHTALYWYRQSLGQGLEFLIYFQGNSAPDKSGLPSDRFSAERTGGSVSTLTIQRTQQEDSAVYLCASSFRAGGGTDTQYFGPGTRLTVL.

The chain combines TRBV20-1 with TRBJ1-2; 9 bases agree with TRBD1. The J segment lost 8 bases and the V segment lost 0 bases, leaving 7 bases of the junction unmatched. The CDR3 consists of 14 residues. Germline values: CDR1 DFQATT, CDR2 SNEGSKA (reference sequence). CDR3: CSARDIGTGKGYTF. The CDR3 DNA sequence: TGCAGTGCTAGAGACATCGGGACAGGGAAAGGCTACACCTTC.

This chain links TRBV7-9 with TRBJ1-1; D ambiguous. V dropped 4 bases and J dropped 1 base, with 10 bases sitting between them. This CDR3 region has 14 residues. Germline V gene data show CDR1 as SEHNR and CDR2 as FQNEAQ (reference sequence). The CDR3 loop is CASSYESRNTEAFF. The CDR3 nucleotides read TGTGCCAGCAGCTACGAGAGTAGGAACACTGAAGCTTTCTTT.

Only a few counts were recorded for this clonotype. The chain combines TRBV12-3 or TRBV12-4 with TRBJ1-5, with D perhaps TRBD1 (6 bases). The CDR3 has 12 amino acids. V was trimmed by 5 bases and J by 9 bases, leaving 11 bases between them. The DNA of the CDR3 is TGTGCCAGCAGTCCAGAGGGGGGGCCCCAGCATTTT. Protein product: CASSPEGGPQHF.

V is TRBV6-6 and J is TRBJ1-5; the D is unclear. This CDR3 has 11 residues. Germline loops: CDR1 MNHNY, CDR2 SVGAGI (reference sequence). With 4 bases removed from V and 3 bases from J, the gap between germline ends came to 1 base. The CDR3 DNA is TGTGCCAGCAGTTCCAATCAGCCCCAGCATTTT. The encoded protein is CASSSNQPQHF.

The gene calls are TRBV20-1 and TRBJ2-2, with D perhaps TRBD2 (6 bases). The V gene lost 5 bases and the J gene lost 0 bases, with 13 bases spanning the gap. CDR1 and CDR2 (germline): DFQATT, SNEGSKA (reference sequence). This CDR3 region has 15 residues. CDR3 residues: CSASGTGANTGELFF. Here the CDR3 DNA reads TGCAGTGCTTCTGGGACGGGGGCGAACACCGGGGAGCTGTTTTTT.

This clonotype was counted ten times or more. The chain has TRBV6-6 and TRBJ2-5, with D possibly called TRBD1 or TRBD2 (5 bases each). Per germline, CDR1 MNHNY and CDR2 SVGAGI (reference sequence). The CDR3 length is 13 residues. Trimming shortened V by 6 bases and J by 1 base, and 9 bases separated the two germline ends. Here the CDR3 reads CASRRDGQETQYF. In nucleotides, the CDR3 is TGTGCCAGCAGACGGGACGGCCAAGAGACCCAGTACTTC.

The CDR3 DNA reads TGTGCCAGCAGCCAGGGGACAGGGTCATATCAGCCCCAGCATTTT. Protein product: CASSQGTGSYQPQHF. This chain joins TRBV3-1 and TRBJ1-5, with 9 bases that match TRBD1. Germline lookup yields CDR1 LGHDT and CDR2 YNNKEL (reference sequence). V gave up 3 bases and J gave up 5 bases; unmatched junction bases: 5. The CDR3 loop spans 15 amino acids.

The chain joins TRBV5-6 to TRBJ2-7; D unclear. The J call may be faulty, since TRBJ2-1 better matches the DNA end. This CDR3 spans 12 amino acids. Looked up from germline, CDR1 is SGHDT and CDR2 is YYEEEE. CDR3 loop: CASSLINYEQFF. The CDR3 nucleotides read TGTGCCAGCAGCTTAATTAACTACGAGCAGTTCTTC.